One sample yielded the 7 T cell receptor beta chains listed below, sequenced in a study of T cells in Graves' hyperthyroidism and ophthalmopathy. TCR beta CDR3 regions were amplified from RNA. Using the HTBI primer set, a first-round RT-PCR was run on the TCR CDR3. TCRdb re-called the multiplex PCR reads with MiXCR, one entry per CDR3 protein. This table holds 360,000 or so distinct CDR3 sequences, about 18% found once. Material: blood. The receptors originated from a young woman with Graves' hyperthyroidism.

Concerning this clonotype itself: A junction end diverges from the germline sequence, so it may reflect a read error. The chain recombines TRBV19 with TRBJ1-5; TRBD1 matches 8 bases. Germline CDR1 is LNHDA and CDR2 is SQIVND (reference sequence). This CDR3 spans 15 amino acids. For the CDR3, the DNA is TGTGCCAGTAGTATTCCAGGGGGCGCGGGGCAGCCCCAGCAATTT. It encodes CASSIPGGAGQPQQF.

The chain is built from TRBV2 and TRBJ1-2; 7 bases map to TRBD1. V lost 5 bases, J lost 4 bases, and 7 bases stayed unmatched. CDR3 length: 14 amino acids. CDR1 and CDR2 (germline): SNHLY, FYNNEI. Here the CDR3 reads CASSPGTEIYGYTF. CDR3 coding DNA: TGTGCCAGCAGTCCCGGGACAGAGATCTATGGCTACACCTTC.

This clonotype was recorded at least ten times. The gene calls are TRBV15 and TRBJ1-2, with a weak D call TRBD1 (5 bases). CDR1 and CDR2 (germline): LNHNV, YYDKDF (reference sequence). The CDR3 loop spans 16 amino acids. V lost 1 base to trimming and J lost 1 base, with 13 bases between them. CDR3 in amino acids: CATSRGEGANNYGYTF. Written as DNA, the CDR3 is TGTGCCACCAGCAGAGGGGAAGGGGCGAATAACTATGGCTACACCTTC. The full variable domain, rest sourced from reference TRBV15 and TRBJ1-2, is DAMVIQNPRYQVTQFGKPVTLSCSQTLNHNVMYWYQQKSSQAPKLLFHYYDKDFNNEADTPDNFQSRRPNTSFCFLDIRSPGLGDTAMYLCATSRGEGANNYGYTFGSGTRLTVV.

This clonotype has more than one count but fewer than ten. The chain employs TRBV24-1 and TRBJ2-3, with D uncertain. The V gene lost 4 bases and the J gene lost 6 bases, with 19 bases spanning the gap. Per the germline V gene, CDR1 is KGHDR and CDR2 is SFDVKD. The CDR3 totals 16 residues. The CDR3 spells CATSDPGRKPSDTQYF. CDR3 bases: TGTGCCACCAGTGACCCCGGACGGAAACCTTCGGATACGCAGTATTTT.

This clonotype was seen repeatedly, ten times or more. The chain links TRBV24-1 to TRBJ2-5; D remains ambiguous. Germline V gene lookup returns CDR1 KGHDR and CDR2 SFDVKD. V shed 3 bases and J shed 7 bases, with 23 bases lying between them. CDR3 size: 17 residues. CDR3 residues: CATSDKLGRSDDGTQYF. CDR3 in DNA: TGTGCCACCAGTGATAAACTTGGCAGGTCGGATGATGGGACCCAGTACTTC.

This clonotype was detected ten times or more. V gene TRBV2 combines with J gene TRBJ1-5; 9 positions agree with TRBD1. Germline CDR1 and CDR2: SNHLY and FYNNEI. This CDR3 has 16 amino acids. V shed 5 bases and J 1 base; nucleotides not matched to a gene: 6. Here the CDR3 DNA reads TGTGCCAGCAGTCCGGGGACAGGGAGCAGCAATCAGCCCCAGCATTTT. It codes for CASSPGTGSSNQPQHF.

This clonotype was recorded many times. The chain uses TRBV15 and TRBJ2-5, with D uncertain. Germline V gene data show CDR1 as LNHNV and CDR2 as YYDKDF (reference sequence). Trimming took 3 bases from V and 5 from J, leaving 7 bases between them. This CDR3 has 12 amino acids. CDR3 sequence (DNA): TGTGCCACCAGCAGGCCCCTGGAGACCCAGTACTTC. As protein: CATSRPLETQYF.